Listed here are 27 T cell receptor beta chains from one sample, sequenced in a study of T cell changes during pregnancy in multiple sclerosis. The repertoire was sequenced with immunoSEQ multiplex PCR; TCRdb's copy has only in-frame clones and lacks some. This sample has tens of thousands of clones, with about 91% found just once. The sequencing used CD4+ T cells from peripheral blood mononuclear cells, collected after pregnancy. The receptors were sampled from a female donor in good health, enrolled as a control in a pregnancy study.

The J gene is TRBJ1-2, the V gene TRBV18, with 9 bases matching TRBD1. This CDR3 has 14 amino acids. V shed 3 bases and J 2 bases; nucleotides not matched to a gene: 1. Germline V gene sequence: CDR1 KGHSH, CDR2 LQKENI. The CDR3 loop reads CASSPGTGNYGYTF. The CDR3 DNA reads TGTGCCAGCTCACCCGGGACAGGGAACTATGGCTACACCTTC.

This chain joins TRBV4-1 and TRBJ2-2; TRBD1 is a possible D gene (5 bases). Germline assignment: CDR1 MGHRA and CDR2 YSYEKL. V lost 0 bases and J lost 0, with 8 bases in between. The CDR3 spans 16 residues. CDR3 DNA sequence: TGCGCCAGCAGCCAAGAAAGGGGTACGAACACCGGGGAGCTGTTTTTT. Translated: CASSQERGTNTGELFF.

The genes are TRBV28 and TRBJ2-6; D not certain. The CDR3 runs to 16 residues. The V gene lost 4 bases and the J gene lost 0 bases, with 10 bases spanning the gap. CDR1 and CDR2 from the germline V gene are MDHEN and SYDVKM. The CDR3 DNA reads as TGTGCCAGCAGTTCACCAGGCCTCTCTGGGGCCAACGTCCTGACTTTC. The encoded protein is CASSSPGLSGANVLTF.

The CDR3 DNA reads TGTGCCACCAGCAGAGATATCTTGGCAGGCACTGAAGCTTTCTTT. Protein product: CATSRDILAGTEAFF. The chain recombines TRBV15 with TRBJ1-1; D is unclear. V was cut by 0 bases and J by 4 bases, with 12 bases left in between. Germline loops: CDR1 LNHNV, CDR2 YYDKDF (reference sequence). The CDR3 runs 15 residues.

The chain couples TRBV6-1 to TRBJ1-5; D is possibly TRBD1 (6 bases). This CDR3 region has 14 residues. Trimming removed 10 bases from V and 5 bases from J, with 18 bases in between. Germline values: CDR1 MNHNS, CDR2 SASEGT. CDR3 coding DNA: TGTGCCACCAGACCGGACAGAGCCTATCAGCCCCAGCATTTT. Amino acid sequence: CATRPDRAYQPQHF.

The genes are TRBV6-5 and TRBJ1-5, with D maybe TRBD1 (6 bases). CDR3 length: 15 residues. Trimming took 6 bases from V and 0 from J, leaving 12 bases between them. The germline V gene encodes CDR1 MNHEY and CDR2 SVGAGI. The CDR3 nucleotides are TGTGCCAGCAGAGTAGGGGGTTATAGCAATCAGCCCCAGCATTTT. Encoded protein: CASRVGGYSNQPQHF.

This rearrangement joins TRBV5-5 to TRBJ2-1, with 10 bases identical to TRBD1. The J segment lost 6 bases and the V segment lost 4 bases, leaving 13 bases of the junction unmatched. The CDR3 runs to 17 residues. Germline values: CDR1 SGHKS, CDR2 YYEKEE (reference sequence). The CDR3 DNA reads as TGTGCCAGCAGCCCCGGGACAGGGGAAAGAATTGGCAATGAGCAGTTCTTC. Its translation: CASSPGTGERIGNEQFF.

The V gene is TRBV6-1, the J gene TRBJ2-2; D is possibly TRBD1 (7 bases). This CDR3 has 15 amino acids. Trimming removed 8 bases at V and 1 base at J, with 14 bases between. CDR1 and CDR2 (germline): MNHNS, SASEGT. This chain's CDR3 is CASGGGGVNTGELFF. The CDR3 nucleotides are TGTGCCAGCGGCGGAGGGGGCGTGAACACCGGGGAGCTGTTTTTT.

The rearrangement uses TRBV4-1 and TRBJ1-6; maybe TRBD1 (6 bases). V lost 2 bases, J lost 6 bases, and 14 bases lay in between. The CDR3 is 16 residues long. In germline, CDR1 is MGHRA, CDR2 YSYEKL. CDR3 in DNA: TGCGCCAGCAGCCAATACAGGGTAGGGGGTAATTCACCCCTCCACTTT. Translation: CASSQYRVGGNSPLHF.

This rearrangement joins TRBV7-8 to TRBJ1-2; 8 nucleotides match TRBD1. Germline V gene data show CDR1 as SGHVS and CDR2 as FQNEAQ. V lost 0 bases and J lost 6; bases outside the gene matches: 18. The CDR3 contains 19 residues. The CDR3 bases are TGTGCCAGCAGCTTAGCGCTTCTGGGACAGGTGGGGGAAAACGATGGCTACACCTTC. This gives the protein CASSLALLGQVGENDGYTF.

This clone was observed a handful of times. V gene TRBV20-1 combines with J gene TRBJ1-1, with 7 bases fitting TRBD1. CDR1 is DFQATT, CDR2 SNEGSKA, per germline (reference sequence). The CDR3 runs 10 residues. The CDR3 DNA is TGCAGCCCAGGGGGGTTTGAAGCTTTCTTT. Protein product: CSPGGFEAFF.

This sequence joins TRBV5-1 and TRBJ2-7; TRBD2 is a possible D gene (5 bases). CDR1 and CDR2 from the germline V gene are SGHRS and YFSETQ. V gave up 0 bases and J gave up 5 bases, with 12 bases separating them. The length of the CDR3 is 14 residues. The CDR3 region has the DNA TGCGCCAGCAGCTTGGTGCGGGTTTGGGACGAGCAGTACTTC. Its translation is CASSLVRVWDEQYF.

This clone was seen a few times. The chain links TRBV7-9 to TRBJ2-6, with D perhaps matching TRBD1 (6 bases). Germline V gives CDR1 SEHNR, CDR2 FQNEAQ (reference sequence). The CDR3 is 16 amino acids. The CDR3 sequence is CAASQGKFSGANVLTF. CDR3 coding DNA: TGTGCAGCGAGCCAGGGGAAGTTTTCTGGGGCCAACGTCCTGACTTTC.

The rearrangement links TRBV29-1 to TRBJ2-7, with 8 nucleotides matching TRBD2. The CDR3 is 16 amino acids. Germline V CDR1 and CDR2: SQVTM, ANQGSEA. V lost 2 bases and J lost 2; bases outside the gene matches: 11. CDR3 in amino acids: CSVESPLAASTYEQYF. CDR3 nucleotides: TGCAGCGTTGAATCGCCACTAGCGGCCTCAACCTACGAGCAGTACTTC.

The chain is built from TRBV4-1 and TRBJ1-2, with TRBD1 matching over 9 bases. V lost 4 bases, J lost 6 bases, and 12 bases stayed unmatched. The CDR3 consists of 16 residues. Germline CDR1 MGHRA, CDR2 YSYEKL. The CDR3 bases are TGCGCCAGCAGCCCCCGATACGTTGGACAGGGGAATGGCTACACCTTC. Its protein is CASSPRYVGQGNGYTF.

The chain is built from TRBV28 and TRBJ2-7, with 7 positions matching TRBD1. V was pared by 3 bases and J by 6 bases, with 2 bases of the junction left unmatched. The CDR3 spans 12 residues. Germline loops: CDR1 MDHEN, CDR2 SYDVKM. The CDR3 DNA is TGTGCCAGCAGTTTTAGGGGGCGCGAGCAGTACTTC. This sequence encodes CASSFRGREQYF.

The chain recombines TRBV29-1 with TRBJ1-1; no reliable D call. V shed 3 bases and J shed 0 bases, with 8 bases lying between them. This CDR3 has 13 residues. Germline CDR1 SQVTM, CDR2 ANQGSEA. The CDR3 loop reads CSVDAALNTEAFF. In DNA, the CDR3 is TGCAGCGTTGATGCGGCGCTGAACACTGAAGCTTTCTTT.

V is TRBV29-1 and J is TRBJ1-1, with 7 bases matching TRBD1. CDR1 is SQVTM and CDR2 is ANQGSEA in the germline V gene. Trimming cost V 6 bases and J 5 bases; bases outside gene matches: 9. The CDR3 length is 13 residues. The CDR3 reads CSVGREGATEAFF. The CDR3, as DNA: TGCAGCGTCGGCCGGGAGGGGGCAACTGAAGCTTTCTTT.

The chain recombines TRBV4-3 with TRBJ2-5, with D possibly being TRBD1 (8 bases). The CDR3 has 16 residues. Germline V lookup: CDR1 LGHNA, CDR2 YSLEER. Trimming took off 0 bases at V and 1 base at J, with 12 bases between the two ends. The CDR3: CASSQDYRGGQETQYF. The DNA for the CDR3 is TGCGCCAGCAGCCAAGATTACAGGGGGGGCCAAGAGACCCAGTACTTC.

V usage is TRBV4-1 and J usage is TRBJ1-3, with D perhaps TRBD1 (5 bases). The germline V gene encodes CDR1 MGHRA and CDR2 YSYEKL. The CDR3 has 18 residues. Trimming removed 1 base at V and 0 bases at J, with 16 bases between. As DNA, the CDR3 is TGCGCCAGCAGCCAAGGGTATGGGGGGATCCTCTCTGGAAACACCATATATTTT. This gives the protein CASSQGYGGILSGNTIYF.

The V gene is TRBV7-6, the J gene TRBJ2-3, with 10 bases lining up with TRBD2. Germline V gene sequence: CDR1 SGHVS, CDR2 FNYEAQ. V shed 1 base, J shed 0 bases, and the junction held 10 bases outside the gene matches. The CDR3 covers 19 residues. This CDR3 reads CASSLEASGGHPSTDTQYF. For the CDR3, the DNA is TGTGCCAGCAGCTTAGAGGCTAGCGGGGGCCATCCTAGCACAGATACGCAGTATTTT.

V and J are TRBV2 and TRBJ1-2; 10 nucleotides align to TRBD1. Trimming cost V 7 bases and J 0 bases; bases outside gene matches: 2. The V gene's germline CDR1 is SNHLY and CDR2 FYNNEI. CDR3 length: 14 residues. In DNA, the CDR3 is TGTGCCAGCAAGGGACAGGGGACTAACTATGGCTACACCTTC. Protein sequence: CASKGQGTNYGYTF.

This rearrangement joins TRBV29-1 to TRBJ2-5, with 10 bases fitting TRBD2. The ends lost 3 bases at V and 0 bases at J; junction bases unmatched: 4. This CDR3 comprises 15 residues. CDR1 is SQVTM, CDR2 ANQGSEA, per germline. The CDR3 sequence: CSVDGSGGYQETQYF. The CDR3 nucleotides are TGCAGCGTTGATGGTAGCGGGGGGTACCAAGAGACCCAGTACTTC.

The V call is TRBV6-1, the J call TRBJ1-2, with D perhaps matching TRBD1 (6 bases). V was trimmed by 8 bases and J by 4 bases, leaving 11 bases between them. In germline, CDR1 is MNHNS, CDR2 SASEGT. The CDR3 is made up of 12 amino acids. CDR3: CASGRTVYGYTF. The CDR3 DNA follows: TGTGCCAGCGGCCGGACAGTCTATGGCTACACCTTC.

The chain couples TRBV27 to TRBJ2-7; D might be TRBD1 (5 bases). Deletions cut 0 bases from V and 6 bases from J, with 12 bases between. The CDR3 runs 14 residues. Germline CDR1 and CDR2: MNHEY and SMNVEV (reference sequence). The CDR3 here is CASSLSYRLGEQYF. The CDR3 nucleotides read TGTGCCAGCAGTTTATCATACAGGTTAGGCGAGCAGTACTTC.

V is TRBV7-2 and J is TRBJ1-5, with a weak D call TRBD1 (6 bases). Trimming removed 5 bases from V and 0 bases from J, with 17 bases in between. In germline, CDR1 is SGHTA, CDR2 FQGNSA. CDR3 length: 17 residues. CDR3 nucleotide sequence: TGTGCCAGCAGCCCAACGCAGGGGCTCTATAGCAATCAGCCCCAGCATTTT. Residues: CASSPTQGLYSNQPQHF.

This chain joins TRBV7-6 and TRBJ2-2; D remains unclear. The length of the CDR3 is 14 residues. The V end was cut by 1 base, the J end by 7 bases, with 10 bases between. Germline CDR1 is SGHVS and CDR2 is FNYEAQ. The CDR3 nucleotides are TGTGCCAGCAGCTTAGGCGGTGCTCTCGGGGAGCTGTTTTTT. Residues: CASSLGGALGELFF. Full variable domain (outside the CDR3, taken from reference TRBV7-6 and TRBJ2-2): GAGVSQSPRYKVTKRGQDVALRCDPISGHVSLYWYRQALGQGPEFLTYFNYEAQQDKSGLPNDRFSAERPEGSISTLTIQRTEQRDSAMYRCASSLGGALGELFFGEGSRLTVL.